What follows describes a single T cell receptor beta chain. The junction departs from the called germline gene at one end, perhaps through a read error. This specimen comes from a study of control samples from healthy donors and cancer patients. The germline gives CDR1 MDHEN, CDR2 SYDVKM. The CDR3 runs 14 residues. TCRdb keeps only in-frame clones here, not all; method: immunoSEQ multiplex PCR. The sample yields approximately 83,000 clones, 80% to 95% seen once. The genes are TRBV28 and TRBJ1-1; TRBD1 matches at 8 bases. The source of this sequence is a woman under 40 in good health. The sequenced sample consisted of blood. CDR3 bases: TGTGCCAGCAGTTTAGGGACAGGCAAAATCCACTCCATCTTT. Its protein is CASSLGTGKIHSIF.